This TCR beta chain is drawn from a study of CD8 T cells in Susac syndrome. TEMRA cells were FACS-enriched, while CD8+ and CD4+ T cells were negatively isolated. Random hexamers primed reverse transcription of about 0.5 to 1 ug RNA. Amplification of TCR beta CDR3 spanned 54 Vbeta and 13 Jbeta via immunoSEQ multiplex PCR. One entry per CDR3 protein, called by TCRdb with MiXCR from the immunoSEQ multiplex PCR reads. Of about 160,000 distinct CDR3 sequences listed, roughly 94% are singletons. This CDR3 spans 11 amino acids. Between the trimmed V and J ends, which lost 3 bases and 13 bases, there was a span of 12 bases. The germline V gene has CDR1 SGHTA and CDR2 FQGNSA.

The origin of this receptor is a human donor with multiple sclerosis. V and J are TRBV7-2 and TRBJ1-2; a weak D match, TRBD1 (6 bases). The sample consisted of CD4+ T cells from PBMCs. CDR3 nucleotide sequence: TGTGCCAGCAGCTTCGGACAGCGCCGCACCTTC. This gives the protein CASSFGQRRTF.